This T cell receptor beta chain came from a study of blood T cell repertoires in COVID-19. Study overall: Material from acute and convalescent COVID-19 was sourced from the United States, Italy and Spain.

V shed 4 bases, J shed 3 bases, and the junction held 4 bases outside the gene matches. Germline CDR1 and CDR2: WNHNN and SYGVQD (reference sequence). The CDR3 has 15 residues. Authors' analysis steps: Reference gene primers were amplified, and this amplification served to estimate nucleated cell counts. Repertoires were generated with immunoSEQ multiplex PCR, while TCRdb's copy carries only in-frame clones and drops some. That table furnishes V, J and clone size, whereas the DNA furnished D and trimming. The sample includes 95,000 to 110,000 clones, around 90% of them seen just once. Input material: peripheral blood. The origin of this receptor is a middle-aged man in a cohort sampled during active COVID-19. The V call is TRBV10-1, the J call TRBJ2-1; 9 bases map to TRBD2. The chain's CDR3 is CASSGRGGHYNEQFF. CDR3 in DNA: TGCGCCAGCAGTGGGCGGGGGGGACACTACAATGAGCAGTTCTTC.